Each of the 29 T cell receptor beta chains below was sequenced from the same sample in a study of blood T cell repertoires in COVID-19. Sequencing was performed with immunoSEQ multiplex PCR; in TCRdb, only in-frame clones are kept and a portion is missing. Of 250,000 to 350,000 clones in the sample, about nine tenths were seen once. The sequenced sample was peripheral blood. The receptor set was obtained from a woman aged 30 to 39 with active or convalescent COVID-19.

The CDR3 coding sequence is TGCGCCAGCAGCTTGATGGCAGGGGCGACTACCGCTGAAGCTTTCTTT. This translates into CASSLMAGATTAEAFF. V is TRBV5-1 and J is TRBJ1-1; weak D call: TRBD1 (6 bases). Trimming shortened V by 1 base and J by 6 bases, and 19 bases separated the two germline ends. The CDR3 is 16 amino acids. Germline V gives CDR1 SGHRS, CDR2 YFSETQ.

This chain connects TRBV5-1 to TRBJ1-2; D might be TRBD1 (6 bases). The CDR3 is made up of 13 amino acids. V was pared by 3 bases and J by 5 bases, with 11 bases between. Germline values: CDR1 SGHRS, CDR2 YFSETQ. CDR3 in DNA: TGCGCCAGCAGCTCCCAGGGGTCTTATGGCTACACCTTC. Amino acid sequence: CASSSQGSYGYTF.

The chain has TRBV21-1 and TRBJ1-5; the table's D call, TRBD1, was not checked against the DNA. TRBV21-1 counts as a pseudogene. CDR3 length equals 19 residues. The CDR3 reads CASSSHRGPVIDGNQPQHF. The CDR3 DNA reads TGTGCCAGCAGCTCCCACAGGGGGCCGGTTATAGATGGCAATCAGCCCCAGCATTTT.

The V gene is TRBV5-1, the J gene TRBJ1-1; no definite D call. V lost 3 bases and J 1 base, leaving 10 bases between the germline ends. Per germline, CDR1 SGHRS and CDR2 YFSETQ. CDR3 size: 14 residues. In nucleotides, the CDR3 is TGCGCCAGCAGCTCGGGGATCAGGAACACTGAAGCTTTCTTT. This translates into CASSSGIRNTEAFF.

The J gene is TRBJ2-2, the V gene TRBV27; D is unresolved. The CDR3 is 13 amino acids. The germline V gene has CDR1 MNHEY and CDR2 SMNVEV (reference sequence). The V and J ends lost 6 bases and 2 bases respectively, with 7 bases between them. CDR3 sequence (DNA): TGTGCCAGCAGACCTATAAACACCGGGGAGCTGTTTTTT. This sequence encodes CASRPINTGELFF.

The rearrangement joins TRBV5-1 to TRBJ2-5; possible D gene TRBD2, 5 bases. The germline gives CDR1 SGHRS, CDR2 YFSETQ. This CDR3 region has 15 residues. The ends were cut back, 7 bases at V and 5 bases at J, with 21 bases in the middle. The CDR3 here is CASRERGFGGETQYF. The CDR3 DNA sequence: TGCGCCAGCCGCGAACGGGGTTTTGGCGGGGAGACCCAGTACTTC.

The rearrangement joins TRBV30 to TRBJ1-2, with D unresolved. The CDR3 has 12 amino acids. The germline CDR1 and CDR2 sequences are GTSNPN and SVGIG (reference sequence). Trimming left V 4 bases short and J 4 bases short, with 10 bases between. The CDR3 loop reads CAWITPTYGYTF. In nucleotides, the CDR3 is TGTGCCTGGATCACACCAACCTATGGCTACACCTTC.

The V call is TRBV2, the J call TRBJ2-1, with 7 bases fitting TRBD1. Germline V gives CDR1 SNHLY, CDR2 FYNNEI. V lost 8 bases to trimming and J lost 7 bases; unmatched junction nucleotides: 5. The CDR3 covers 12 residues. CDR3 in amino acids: CASFTQGNEQFF. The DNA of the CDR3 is TGTGCCAGCTTTACACAGGGGAATGAGCAGTTCTTC.

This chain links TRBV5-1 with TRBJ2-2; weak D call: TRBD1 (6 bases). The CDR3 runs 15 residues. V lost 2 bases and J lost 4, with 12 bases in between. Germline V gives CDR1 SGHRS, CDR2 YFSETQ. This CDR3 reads CASSLSTGFTGELFF. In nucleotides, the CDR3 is TGCGCCAGCAGCTTATCTACAGGGTTCACCGGGGAGCTGTTTTTT.

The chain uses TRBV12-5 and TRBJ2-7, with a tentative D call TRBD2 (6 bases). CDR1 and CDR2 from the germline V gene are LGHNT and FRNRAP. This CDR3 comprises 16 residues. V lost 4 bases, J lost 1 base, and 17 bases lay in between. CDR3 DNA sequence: TGTGCTAGTGGTTCACGACGGAGGGGTAGGTCCTACGAGCAGTACTTC. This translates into CASGSRRRGRSYEQYF.

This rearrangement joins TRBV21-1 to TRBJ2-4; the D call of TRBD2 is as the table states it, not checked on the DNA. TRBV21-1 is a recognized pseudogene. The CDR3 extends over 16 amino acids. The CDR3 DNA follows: TGTGCCAGCAGCAAAGCGGGGGGATTAGCCAAAAACATTCAGTACTTC. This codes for CASSKAGGLAKNIQYF.

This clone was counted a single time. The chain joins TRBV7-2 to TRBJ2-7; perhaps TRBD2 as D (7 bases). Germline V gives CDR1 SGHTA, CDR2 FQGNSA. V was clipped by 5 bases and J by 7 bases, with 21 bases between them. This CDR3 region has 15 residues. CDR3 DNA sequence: TGTGCCAGCAGCCCACAGGGCGGGGGAAAGGAGGAGCAGTACTTC. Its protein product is CASSPQGGGKEEQYF.

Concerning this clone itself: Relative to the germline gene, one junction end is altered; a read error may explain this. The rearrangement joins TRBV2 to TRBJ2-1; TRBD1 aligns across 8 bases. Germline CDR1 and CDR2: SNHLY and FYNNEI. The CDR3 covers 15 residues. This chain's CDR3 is CASGLDRGAHNKQFF. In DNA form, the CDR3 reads TGTGCCAGCGGCCTCGACAGGGGTGCCCACAATAAGCAGTTCTTC.

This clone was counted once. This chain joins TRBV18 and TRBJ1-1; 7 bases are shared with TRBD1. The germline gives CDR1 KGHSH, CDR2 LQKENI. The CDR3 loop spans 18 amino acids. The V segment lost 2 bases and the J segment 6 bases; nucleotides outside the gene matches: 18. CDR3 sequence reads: CASSPYGQEGAKFAEAFF. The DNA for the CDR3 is TGTGCCAGCTCACCATACGGACAGGAAGGGGCTAAGTTCGCTGAAGCTTTCTTT.

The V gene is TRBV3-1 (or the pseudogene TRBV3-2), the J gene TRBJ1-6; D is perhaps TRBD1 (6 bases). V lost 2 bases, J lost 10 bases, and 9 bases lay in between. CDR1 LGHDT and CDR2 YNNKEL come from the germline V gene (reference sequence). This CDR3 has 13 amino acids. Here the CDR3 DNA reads TGTGCCAGCAGCCAAAGCAGGGGATCACCCCTCCACTTT. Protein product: CASSQSRGSPLHF.

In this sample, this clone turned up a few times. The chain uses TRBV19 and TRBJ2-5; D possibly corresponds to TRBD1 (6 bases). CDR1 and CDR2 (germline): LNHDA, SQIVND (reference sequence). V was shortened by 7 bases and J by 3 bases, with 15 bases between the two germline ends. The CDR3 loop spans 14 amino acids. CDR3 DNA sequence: TGTGCCAGTACAGGGTTCGGGACAAAAGAGACCCAGTACTTC. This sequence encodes CASTGFGTKETQYF. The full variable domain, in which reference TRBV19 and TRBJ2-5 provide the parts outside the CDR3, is DGGITQSPKYLFRKEGQNVTLSCEQNLNHDAMYWYRQDPGQGLRLIYYSQIVNDFQKGDIAEGYSVSREKKESFPLTVTSAQKNPTAFYLCASTGFGTKETQYFGPGTRLLVL.

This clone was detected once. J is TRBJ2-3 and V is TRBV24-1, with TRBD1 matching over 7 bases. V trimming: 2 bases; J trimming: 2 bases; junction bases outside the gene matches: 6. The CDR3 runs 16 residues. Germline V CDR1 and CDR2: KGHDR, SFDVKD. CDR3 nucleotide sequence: TGTGCCACCAGTGATTCCAGGGACAGATTCACAGATACGCAGTATTTT. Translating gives CATSDSRDRFTDTQYF.

CDR3 nucleotides: TGTGCCAGCAGTCCGCAGGCGGGACCGCTCGTAATGAGCACCTTC. Protein product: CASSPQAGPLVMSTF. The genes are TRBV27 and TRBJ1-2; tentatively, D is TRBD1 (5 bases). CDR1 is MNHEY and CDR2 is SMNVEV in the germline V gene (reference sequence). The CDR3 is 15 amino acids. Trimming removed 5 bases at V and 13 bases at J, with 26 bases between.

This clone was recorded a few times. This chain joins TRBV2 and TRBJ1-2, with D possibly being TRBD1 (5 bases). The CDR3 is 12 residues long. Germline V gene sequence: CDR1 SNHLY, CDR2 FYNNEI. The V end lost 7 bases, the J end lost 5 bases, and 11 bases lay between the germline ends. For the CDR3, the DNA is TGTGCCAGCATCGCGGGGCTTTATGGCTACACCTTC. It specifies CASIAGLYGYTF.

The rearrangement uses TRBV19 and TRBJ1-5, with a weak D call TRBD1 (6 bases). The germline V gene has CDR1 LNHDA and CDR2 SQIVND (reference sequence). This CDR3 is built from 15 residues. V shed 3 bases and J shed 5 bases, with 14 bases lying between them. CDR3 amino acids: CASSIMRGSDQPQHF. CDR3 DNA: TGTGCCAGTAGTATCATGAGGGGGTCGGATCAGCCCCAGCATTTT. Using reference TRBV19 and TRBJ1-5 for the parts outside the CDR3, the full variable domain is DGGITQSPKYLFRKEGQNVTLSCEQNLNHDAMYWYRQDPGQGLRLIYYSQIVNDFQKGDIAEGYSVSREKKESFPLTVTSAQKNPTAFYLCASSIMRGSDQPQHFGDGTRLSIL.

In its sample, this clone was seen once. CDR3: CAISKQGPNTDTQYF. The CDR3 DNA reads TGTGCCATCAGTAAACAGGGGCCGAACACAGATACGCAGTATTTT. The genes are TRBV10-3 and TRBJ2-3, with TRBD1 matching over 7 bases. With V trimmed by 5 bases and J by 2 bases, 7 bases remained unmatched. Germline V gene lookup returns CDR1 ENHRY and CDR2 SYGVKD. The CDR3 is 15 residues long.

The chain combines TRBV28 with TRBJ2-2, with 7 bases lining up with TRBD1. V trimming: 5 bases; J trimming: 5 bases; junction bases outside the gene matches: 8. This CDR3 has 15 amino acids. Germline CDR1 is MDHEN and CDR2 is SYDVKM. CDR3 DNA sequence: TGTGCCAGCAGTCCGAGACAGGGAAGGACCGGGGAGCTGTTTTTT. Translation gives CASSPRQGRTGELFF.

The CDR3 is CASSIVGGGSYEQYF. The CDR3 DNA reads TGTGCCAGTAGTATAGTAGGCGGGGGCTCCTACGAGCAGTACTTC. The chain links TRBV19 to TRBJ2-7; 7 bases are shared with TRBD2. This CDR3 spans 15 amino acids. CDR1 LNHDA and CDR2 SQIVND come from the germline V gene (reference sequence). Unmatched junction bases numbered 3, after V lost 1 base and J lost 0 bases.

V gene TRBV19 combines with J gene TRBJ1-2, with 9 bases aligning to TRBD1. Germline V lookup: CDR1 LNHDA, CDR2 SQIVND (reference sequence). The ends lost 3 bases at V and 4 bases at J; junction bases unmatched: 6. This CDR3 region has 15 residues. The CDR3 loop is CASSIHVQGAYGYTF. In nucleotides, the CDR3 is TGTGCCAGTAGTATCCACGTACAGGGGGCCTATGGCTACACCTTC.

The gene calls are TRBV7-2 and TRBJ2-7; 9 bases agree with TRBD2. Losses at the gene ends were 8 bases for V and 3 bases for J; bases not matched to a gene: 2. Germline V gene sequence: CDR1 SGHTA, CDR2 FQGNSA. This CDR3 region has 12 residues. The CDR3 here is CASGAGGYEQYF. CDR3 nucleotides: TGTGCCAGCGGAGCGGGGGGCTACGAGCAGTACTTC.

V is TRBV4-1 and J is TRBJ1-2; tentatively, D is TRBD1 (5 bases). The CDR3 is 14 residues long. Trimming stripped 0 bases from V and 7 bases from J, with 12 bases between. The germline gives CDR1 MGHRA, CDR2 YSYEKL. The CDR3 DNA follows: TGCGCCAGCAGCCAAGAGCGGGGGGACTTTGGCTACACCTTC. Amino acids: CASSQERGDFGYTF.

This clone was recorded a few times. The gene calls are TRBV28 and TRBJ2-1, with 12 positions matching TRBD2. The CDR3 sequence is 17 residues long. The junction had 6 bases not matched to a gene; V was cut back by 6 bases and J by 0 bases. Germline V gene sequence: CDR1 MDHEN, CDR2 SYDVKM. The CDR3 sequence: CASRGTSGLSSYNEQFF. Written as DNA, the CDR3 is TGTGCCAGCAGAGGGACTAGCGGGTTGAGCTCCTACAATGAGCAGTTCTTC.

The CDR3 nucleotides are TGTGCCAGCAGCCACAGCGGGCCGACAGATACGCAGTATTTT. It codes for CASSHSGPTDTQYF. V is TRBV4-2 and J is TRBJ2-3; D may be TRBD2 (6 bases). The length of the CDR3 is 14 residues. Germline values: CDR1 LGHNA, CDR2 YNFKEQ. The germline V and J ends were trimmed by 3 bases and 3 bases, with 10 bases remaining between them.

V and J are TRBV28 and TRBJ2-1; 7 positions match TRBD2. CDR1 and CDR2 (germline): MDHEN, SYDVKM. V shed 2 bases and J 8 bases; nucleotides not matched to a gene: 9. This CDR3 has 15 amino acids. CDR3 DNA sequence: TGTGCCAGCAGTTTAACCCGCGCAGGGAGGGATGAGCAGTTCTTC. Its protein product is CASSLTRAGRDEQFF. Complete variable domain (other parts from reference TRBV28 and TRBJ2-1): DVKVTQSSRYLVKRTGEKVFLECVQDMDHENMFWYRQDPGLGLRLIYFSYDVKMKEKGDIPEGYSVSREKKERFSLILESASTNQTSMYLCASSLTRAGRDEQFFGPGTRLTVL.